These 15 T cell receptor beta chains came from one sample sequenced in a study of Graves' ophthalmopathy and Graves' hyperthyroidism. RNA transcripts were the template, and TCR beta CDR3 regions were amplified from them. RT-PCR was first run with HTBI primers, then multiplex PCR in a second round. TCRdb passed the multiplex PCR reads through MiXCR, listing each CDR3 protein once. The data show 170,000 or so distinct CDR3 sequences, about 40% seen once. Sequencing used peripheral blood. Every receptor here comes from a woman aged 40 to 55 with Graves' ophthalmopathy.

The CDR3 spells CASNPGQGGVAEAFF. The CDR3 bases are TGCGCCAGCAATCCGGGACAGGGGGGGGTTGCTGAAGCTTTCTTT. The rearrangement uses TRBV5-1 and TRBJ1-1; 11 nucleotides agree with TRBD1. Per germline, CDR1 SGHRS and CDR2 YFSETQ. This CDR3 comprises 15 residues. The trim removed 6 bases at V and 6 bases at J, leaving 10 bases unmatched. Using reference TRBV5-1 and TRBJ1-1 for the parts outside the CDR3, the full variable domain is KAGVTQTPRYLIKTRGQQVTLSCSPISGHRSVSWYQQTPGQGLQFLFEYFSETQRNKGNFPGRFSGRQFSNSRSEMNVSTLELGDSALYLCASNPGQGGVAEAFFGQGTRLTVV.

This clonotype was counted many times. The chain links TRBV28 to TRBJ1-6, with a tentative D call TRBD1 (6 bases). V was cut by 3 bases and J by 9 bases, with 12 bases left in between. This CDR3 spans 14 amino acids. CDR1 and CDR2 (germline): MDHEN, SYDVKM. The CDR3 coding sequence is TGTGCCAGCAGTTTCCTAGGGGGTAGTTCACCCCTCCACTTT. Residues: CASSFLGGSSPLHF. The entire variable domain, with the rest obtained from reference TRBV28 and TRBJ1-6, is as follows: DVKVTQSSRYLVKRTGEKVFLECVQDMDHENMFWYRQDPGLGLRLIYFSYDVKMKEKGDIPEGYSVSREKKERFSLILESASTNQTSMYLCASSFLGGSSPLHFGNGTRLTVT.

The sample holds many counts of this clonotype. The chain carries TRBV29-1 and TRBJ1-2; no definite D call. The CDR3 runs to 12 residues. V was shortened by 7 bases and J by 2 bases, with 11 bases between the two germline ends. Germline CDR1 SQVTM, CDR2 ANQGSEA. The CDR3, as DNA: TGCAGCGCTAATCGACCGAACTATGGCTACACCTTC. Translating it yields CSANRPNYGYTF.

This clonotype was detected many times. V gene TRBV30 combines with J gene TRBJ2-5; D may correspond to TRBD1 or TRBD2 (6 bases each). Per the germline V gene, CDR1 is GTSNPN and CDR2 is SVGIG (reference sequence). Trimming cost V 2 bases and J 0 bases, with 7 bases left between them. The CDR3 runs to 13 residues. The CDR3 loop reads CAWSRGDQETQYF. The CDR3 bases are TGTGCCTGGAGTAGGGGGGACCAAGAGACCCAGTACTTC.

This clonotype has only one observation. The J gene is TRBJ1-2, the V gene TRBV2, with D unresolved. This CDR3 has 13 amino acids. Germline V gene sequence: CDR1 SNHLY, CDR2 FYNNEI. Trimming shortened V by 4 bases and J by 0 bases, and 6 bases separated the two germline ends. CDR3 region: CASSGTTNYGYTF. The DNA of the CDR3 is TGTGCCAGCAGTGGAACAACTAACTATGGCTACACCTTC.

The chain uses TRBV28 and TRBJ1-6, with no clear D. V was pared by 7 bases and J by 2 bases, with 6 bases between. The CDR3 runs 13 residues. Per the germline V gene, CDR1 is MDHEN and CDR2 is SYDVKM. CDR3 nucleotide sequence: TGTGCCAGCACACGGACCTATAATTCACCCCTCCACTTT. Translating it yields CASTRTYNSPLHF. The variable domain in full, with the rest retrieved from reference TRBV28 and TRBJ1-6, is DVKVTQSSRYLVKRTGEKVFLECVQDMDHENMFWYRQDPGLGLRLIYFSYDVKMKEKGDIPEGYSVSREKKERFSLILESASTNQTSMYLCASTRTYNSPLHFGNGTRLTVT.

In its sample, this clonotype was seen many times. In DNA, the CDR3 is TGTGCCAGTAGCCATATTCTGCGGGACACCGGGGAGCTGTTTTTT. It yields the protein CASSHILRDTGELFF. The chain joins TRBV19 to TRBJ2-2; tentatively, D is TRBD2 (5 bases). Germline V gene sequence: CDR1 LNHDA, CDR2 SQIVND (reference sequence). V was pared by 6 bases and J by 3 bases, with 14 bases between. The CDR3 has 15 residues. The whole variable domain, filled in from reference TRBV19 and TRBJ2-2, reads DGGITQSPKYLFRKEGQNVTLSCEQNLNHDAMYWYRQDPGQGLRLIYYSQIVNDFQKGDIAEGYSVSREKKESFPLTVTSAQKNPTAFYLCASSHILRDTGELFFGEGSRLTVL.

The DNA for the CDR3 is TGTGCCAGCAGCTCCAAGACCGGGACAGCTAATCAGCCCCAGCATTTT. It encodes CASSSKTGTANQPQHF. J is TRBJ1-5 and V is TRBV12-3 or TRBV12-4, with 7 nucleotides matching TRBD1. The J segment lost 4 bases and the V segment lost 6 bases, leaving 12 bases of the junction unmatched. This CDR3 is built from 16 residues.

J is TRBJ1-1 and V is TRBV2; D call uncertain. Germline lookup yields CDR1 SNHLY and CDR2 FYNNEI. The V end was cut by 5 bases, the J end by 4 bases, with 17 bases between. This CDR3 is 15 amino acids long. CDR3 protein: CASSLDPFGSTEAFF. The CDR3 bases are TGTGCCAGCAGTTTAGACCCTTTTGGGTCCACTGAAGCTTTCTTT.

This clonotype was counted ten times or more. This chain links TRBV7-2 with TRBJ2-5; TRBD2 matches 10 bases. The CDR3 has 16 residues. The V gene end was trimmed by 5 bases and the J gene end by 2 bases; junction bases not matched to a gene: 8. Germline V CDR1 and CDR2: SGHTA, FQGNSA. In DNA, the CDR3 is TGTGCCAGCAGCCTGGGGCCTAGCGGGGGACAAGAGACCCAGTACTTC. It specifies CASSLGPSGGQETQYF.

The chain joins TRBV20-1 to TRBJ2-7; 8 bases are shared with TRBD1. CDR1 DFQATT and CDR2 SNEGSKA come from the germline V gene (reference sequence). J was trimmed by 4 bases and V by 2 bases; bases with no gene match: 4. The CDR3 is 13 amino acids. For the CDR3, the DNA is TGCAGTGCTAGACAGGGGGCCGCGTACGAGCAGTACTTC. This encodes CSARQGAAYEQYF.

This clonotype was seen a single time. The V gene is TRBV6-5, the J gene TRBJ1-2; 9 positions agree with TRBD1. The CDR3 has 16 amino acids. V gave up 2 bases and J gave up 4 bases; unmatched junction bases: 8. Germline V gives CDR1 MNHEY, CDR2 SVGAGI. CDR3 region: CASSYLHRGRIYGYTF. The CDR3 DNA is TGTGCCAGCAGTTACCTCCACAGGGGGCGAATCTATGGCTACACCTTC.

J is TRBJ1-1 and V is TRBV6-1, with TRBD1 matching 9 bases. V gave up 6 bases and J gave up 4 bases; unmatched junction bases: 3. Germline lookup yields CDR1 MNHNS and CDR2 SASEGT. This CDR3 spans 13 amino acids. The CDR3 reads CASRWTGATEAFF. CDR3 bases: TGTGCCAGCAGATGGACAGGGGCCACTGAAGCTTTCTTT.

This clonotype was seen at least ten times. V and J are TRBV12-3 or TRBV12-4 and TRBJ2-2; D is uncertain. There are 15 residues in the CDR3. Trimming shortened V by 5 bases and J by 4 bases, and 14 bases separated the two germline ends. The CDR3 sequence: CASSAWAGGTGELFF. In nucleotides, the CDR3 is TGTGCCAGCAGTGCCTGGGCTGGCGGCACCGGGGAGCTGTTTTTT.

Ten or more counts support this clonotype. The CDR3 here is CSVRTQGYQETQYF. The CDR3 bases are TGCAGCGTTAGGACCCAGGGGTACCAAGAGACCCAGTACTTC. The gene calls are TRBV29-1 and TRBJ2-5; a weak D match, TRBD1 (6 bases). This CDR3 contains 14 residues. Trimming stripped 5 bases from V and 0 bases from J, with 13 bases between. From germline, CDR1 is SQVTM and CDR2 ANQGSEA.